The subject of this entry is one T cell receptor (beta chain). The antigen remains undetermined. This sample stems from a study of T cells after yellow fever vaccination. Broader study findings: Contamination of FACS-sorted repertoires by abundant clonotypes from the bulk population could occur.

One entry per CDR3 protein, called by TCRdb with MiXCR from the 5' RACE reads. The sample shows about 340,000 distinct CDR3 sequences, 8.7% of them seen only once. This CDR3 comprises 13 residues. The V end lost 3 bases, the J end lost 8 bases, and 11 bases lay between the germline ends. The genes are TRBV12-3 or TRBV12-4 and TRBJ1-5, with a tentative D call TRBD1 (6 bases). This TCR was recovered from a man younger than 35 who received the YFV17D yellow fever vaccine. This specimen consisted of PBMCs, obtained on the day of the first yellow fever vaccination. The CDR3 sequence is CASSLGQGKPQHF. The CDR3 nucleotides read TGTGCCAGCAGTTTGGGGCAGGGGAAGCCCCAGCATTTT.